This T cell receptor (beta chain) was documented in a study of chemoradiotherapy in HPV16-positive cancers. General study findings and limits: Candidate HPV-specific clones and E7-related TCR motifs grew in tumor during treatment.

Some clones are missing from TCRdb's copy, which holds only in-frame ones; the method was immunoSEQ multiplex PCR. This sample has approximately 6,400 clones, with approximately 84% found just once. Concerning this clone: No antigen is known for it.

Germline-derived CDR1 and CDR2 are SGHTA and FQGNSA. CDR3 length: 18 residues. The junction had 13 bases not matched to a gene; V was cut back by 5 bases and J by 1 base. The specimen was tumor tissue, collected from a patient who underwent chemoradiotherapy. The chain carries TRBV7-2 and TRBJ2-5, with 10 bases fitting TRBD2. The clonotype comes from a human donor with HPV-associated anogenital cancer. The CDR3 bases are TGTGCCAGCAGCAGAAGGCCGCCGGGACTAGCGACCCAAGAGACCCAGTACTTC. Its protein product is CASSRRPPGLATQETQYF.